These T cell receptor beta chains were read from a single sample in a study of OX40 agonist ivuxolimab in advanced cancers. Assay: immunoSEQ multiplex PCR; the TCRdb copy retains only in-frame clones and omits some. The sample lists 75,000 to 80,000 clones, 80% to 90% seen once, with around 0.76% in the top ten. Sequencing was performed on CD4+ or CD8+ T cells sorted from blood, taken in a trial of the OX40 agonist ivuxolimab. The receptors here all came from an adult with an advanced solid tumor such as melanoma, head and neck, liver or kidney cancer. Each CDR3 is given with its conserved first and last residue. A D gene is named only where the DNA matches it firmly. Clone size is stated in some rows and not others, as once, few, many or a class when expanded.

v_gene: TRBV5-1
d_gene: -
abundance: -
j_gene: TRBJ1-1
CDR3aa: CASSLSNRGANTEAFF
CDR3nt: TGCGCCAGCAGCTTGTCTAATCGGGGGGCGAACACTGAAGCTTTCTTT

v_gene: TRBV25-1
d_gene: -
abundance: once
j_gene: TRBJ1-2
CDR3aa: CASSDPRTVESYTF
CDR3nt: TGTGCCAGCAGTGATCCGAGGACAGTCGAGAGCTACACCTTC

v_gene: TRBV11-2
d_gene: -
abundance: -
j_gene: TRBJ2-7
CDR3aa: CASRTWGVGSLAYEQYF
CDR3nt: TGTGCCAGCAGGACATGGGGGGTAGGGAGTTTGGCCTACGAGCAGTACTTC

v_gene: TRBV7-7
d_gene: TRBD2
abundance: -
j_gene: TRBJ2-3
CDR3aa: CASAAGGAADTQYF
CDR3nt: TGTGCCAGCGCGGCCGGGGGGGCCGCAGATACGCAGTATTTT

v_gene: TRBV5-1
d_gene: TRBD1
abundance: -
j_gene: TRBJ1-2
CDR3aa: CASSGNPGQGRKYYGYTF
CDR3nt: TGCGCCAGCAGCGGTAATCCGGGACAGGGGAGGAAATACTATGGCTACACCTTC

v_gene: TRBV11-2
d_gene: -
abundance: -
j_gene: TRBJ2-2
CDR3aa: CASSLLNGATGELFF
CDR3nt: TGTGCCAGCAGCTTATTGAACGGAGCAACCGGGGAGCTGTTTTTT

v_gene: TRBV28
d_gene: -
abundance: few
j_gene: TRBJ1-5
CDR3aa: CASREGNSNQPQHF
CDR3nt: TGTGCCAGCAGAGAGGGGAATAGCAATCAGCCCCAGCATTTT

v_gene: TRBV29-1
d_gene: -
abundance: -
j_gene: TRBJ1-1
CDR3aa: CSVEPPGVNTEAFF
CDR3nt: TGCAGCGTTGAACCCCCGGGAGTGAACACTGAAGCTTTCTTT

v_gene: TRBV7-2
d_gene: -
abundance: -
j_gene: TRBJ2-5
CDR3aa: CASSLGRGETQYF
CDR3nt: TGTGCCAGCAGCTTAGGGCGGGGCGAGACCCAGTACTTC

v_gene: TRBV7-2
d_gene: -
abundance: -
j_gene: TRBJ1-1
CDR3aa: CASSSRIGTPEAFF
CDR3nt: TGTGCCAGCAGCTCAAGGATCGGGACCCCTGAAGCTTTCTTT

v_gene: TRBV19
d_gene: -
abundance: -
j_gene: TRBJ2-7
CDR3aa: CASSINQGSYEQYF
CDR3nt: TGTGCCAGTAGTATCAATCAGGGCTCCTACGAGCAGTACTTC

v_gene: TRBV19
d_gene: TRBD1
abundance: -
j_gene: TRBJ2-7
CDR3aa: CASSNSGTGHVEQYF
CDR3nt: TGTGCCAGTAGTAACTCCGGGACAGGCCATGTAGAGCAGTACTTC

v_gene: TRBV7-2
d_gene: -
abundance: -
j_gene: TRBJ2-2
CDR3aa: CASSSTHTGELFF
CDR3nt: TGTGCCAGCAGCTCCACCCACACCGGGGAGCTGTTTTTT

v_gene: TRBV4-1
d_gene: -
abundance: -
j_gene: TRBJ1-2
CDR3aa: CASSGGNHGYTF
CDR3nt: TGCGCCAGCAGTGGAGGGAACCATGGCTACACCTTC

v_gene: TRBV18
d_gene: -
abundance: -
j_gene: TRBJ2-5
CDR3aa: CASSPRARETQYF
CDR3nt: TGTGCCAGCTCACCACGGGCTAGAGAGACCCAGTACTTC

v_gene: TRBV5-6
d_gene: -
abundance: -
j_gene: TRBJ1-2
CDR3aa: CASSLVRGNYGYTF
CDR3nt: TGTGCCAGCAGCTTGGTAAGGGGTAACTATGGCTACACCTTC

v_gene: TRBV5-1
d_gene: TRBD1
abundance: -
j_gene: TRBJ2-7
CDR3aa: CASSLGTGDHEQYF
CDR3nt: TGCGCCAGCAGCCTTGGGACAGGGGACCACGAGCAGTACTTC

v_gene: TRBV7-8
d_gene: TRBD1
abundance: -
j_gene: TRBJ1-2
CDR3aa: CASSRQGQPSYGYTF
CDR3nt: TGTGCCAGCAGCCGTCAGGGACAGCCATCCTATGGCTACACCTTC

v_gene: TRBV6-5
d_gene: -
abundance: -
j_gene: TRBJ2-5
CDR3aa: CASSPSRGGETQYF
CDR3nt: TGTGCCAGCAGTCCAAGCAGGGGCGGAGAGACCCAGTACTTC

v_gene: TRBV6-5
d_gene: -
abundance: -
j_gene: TRBJ2-4
CDR3aa: CAIPGRGIAKNIQYF
CDR3nt: TGTGCCATCCCGGGGAGGGGGATAGCCAAAAACATTCAGTACTTC

v_gene: TRBV11-2
d_gene: -
abundance: -
j_gene: TRBJ2-7
CDR3aa: CASSKETYEQYF
CDR3nt: TGTGCCAGCAGTAAGGAAACCTACGAGCAGTACTTC

v_gene: TRBV6-1
d_gene: -
abundance: -
j_gene: TRBJ1-5
CDR3aa: CASTYVTGQPQHF
CDR3nt: TGTGCCAGCACGTATGTCACGGGGCAGCCCCAGCATTTT

v_gene: TRBV11-3
d_gene: -
abundance: -
j_gene: TRBJ2-2
CDR3aa: CASSPRLTGNTGELFF
CDR3nt: TGTGCCAGCAGCCCCAGACTGACGGGGAACACCGGGGAGCTGTTTTTT

v_gene: TRBV27
d_gene: -
abundance: -
j_gene: TRBJ1-1
CDR3aa: CASRSTVFSTEAFF
CDR3nt: TGTGCCAGCAGATCAACAGTTTTTAGCACTGAAGCTTTCTTT

v_gene: TRBV7-2
d_gene: TRBD1
abundance: -
j_gene: TRBJ1-1
CDR3aa: CASSQGQEILAFF
CDR3nt: TGTGCCAGCAGCCAGGGACAGGAGATTCTAGCTTTCTTT

v_gene: TRBV7-7
d_gene: -
abundance: -
j_gene: TRBJ1-2
CDR3aa: CASRRWGRGVDGYTF
CDR3nt: TGTGCTAGCAGGCGATGGGGCAGGGGAGTTGATGGCTACACCTTC

v_gene: TRBV4-2
d_gene: -
abundance: -
j_gene: TRBJ2-7
CDR3aa: CASSQEVGTWYEQYF
CDR3nt: TGTGCCAGCAGCCAAGAAGTGGGGACTTGGTACGAGCAGTACTTC

v_gene: TRBV18
d_gene: TRBD1
abundance: -
j_gene: TRBJ1-1
CDR3aa: CASSPTGQEAAFF
CDR3nt: TGTGCCAGCTCACCGACGGGACAGGAGGCGGCTTTCTTT

v_gene: TRBV4-1
d_gene: -
abundance: -
j_gene: TRBJ2-1
CDR3aa: CASSQDMAGAGYNEQFF
CDR3nt: TGCGCCAGCAGCCAAGACATGGCCGGGGCCGGGTACAATGAGCAGTTCTTC

v_gene: TRBV30
d_gene: TRBD2
abundance: -
j_gene: TRBJ2-3
CDR3aa: CAWKTSGAGDTQYF
CDR3nt: TGTGCCTGGAAGACTAGCGGGGCGGGAGATACGCAGTATTTT

v_gene: TRBV7-3
d_gene: TRBD2
abundance: -
j_gene: TRBJ2-1
CDR3aa: CASSFERENGGEQFF
CDR3nt: TGTGCCAGCAGCTTCGAGCGGGAGAACGGGGGTGAGCAGTTCTTC

v_gene: TRBV28
d_gene: -
abundance: once
j_gene: TRBJ2-7
CDR3aa: CASSPGGARGHYEQYF
CDR3nt: TGTGCCAGCAGTCCAGGGGGAGCGCGGGGCCATTACGAGCAGTACTTC

v_gene: TRBV4-1
d_gene: -
abundance: -
j_gene: TRBJ2-1
CDR3aa: CASSQAGSAPNNEQFF
CDR3nt: TGCGCCAGCAGCCAAGCTGGGTCGGCCCCTAACAATGAGCAGTTCTTC

v_gene: TRBV5-1
d_gene: -
abundance: -
j_gene: TRBJ2-2
CDR3aa: CASSLVATNPGELFF
CDR3nt: TGCGCCAGCAGCTTGGTGGCGACAAACCCCGGGGAGCTGTTTTTT

v_gene: TRBV5-1
d_gene: -
abundance: -
j_gene: TRBJ2-5
CDR3aa: CASSLAQETQYF
CDR3nt: TGCGCCAGCAGCTTGGCCCAAGAGACCCAGTACTTC

v_gene: TRBV28
d_gene: -
abundance: -
j_gene: TRBJ1-2
CDR3aa: CASRDGSYGYTF
CDR3nt: TGTGCCAGCAGGGACGGCTCCTATGGCTACACCTTC

v_gene: TRBV5-1
d_gene: -
abundance: -
j_gene: TRBJ2-3
CDR3aa: CASSRSGLDTDTQYF
CDR3nt: TGCGCCAGCAGCCGCAGTGGACTCGACACAGATACGCAGTATTTT

v_gene: TRBV12-5
d_gene: -
abundance: -
j_gene: TRBJ2-3
CDR3aa: CASGLVLGPADTQYF
CDR3nt: TGTGCTAGTGGTTTGGTACTGGGGCCGGCAGATACGCAGTATTTT

v_gene: TRBV28
d_gene: -
abundance: -
j_gene: TRBJ1-6
CDR3aa: CASSSPRGNGGNSPLHF
CDR3nt: TGTGCCAGCAGTTCTCCCCGGGGCAACGGCGGTAATTCACCCCTCCACTTT

v_gene: TRBV5-1
d_gene: -
abundance: once
j_gene: TRBJ2-5
CDR3aa: CASRVDSKETQYF
CDR3nt: TGCGCCAGCCGAGTGGACAGTAAAGAGACCCAGTACTTC

v_gene: TRBV5-1
d_gene: TRBD1
abundance: -
j_gene: TRBJ2-7
CDR3aa: CASSLLQQGQGSYEQYF
CDR3nt: TGCGCCAGCAGCCTTCTACAACAGGGACAGGGCTCCTACGAGCAGTACTTC

v_gene: TRBV5-1
d_gene: -
abundance: -
j_gene: TRBJ2-2
CDR3aa: CASSFDSYTGELFF
CDR3nt: TGCGCCAGCAGCTTTGACAGCTATACCGGGGAGCTGTTTTTT

v_gene: TRBV7-2
d_gene: TRBD1
abundance: once
j_gene: TRBJ1-1
CDR3aa: CASSLVGSGGHTEAFF
CDR3nt: TGTGCCAGCAGCTTAGTAGGGTCAGGGGGCCACACTGAAGCTTTCTTT

v_gene: TRBV2
d_gene: -
abundance: once
j_gene: TRBJ1-2
CDR3aa: CASRREDYGYTF
CDR3nt: TGTGCCAGCAGACGGGAGGACTATGGCTACACCTTC

v_gene: TRBV11-2
d_gene: TRBD1
abundance: -
j_gene: TRBJ1-4
CDR3aa: CASSYQDRVGLNEKLFF
CDR3nt: TGTGCCAGCAGCTACCAGGACAGGGTTGGGCTTAATGAAAAACTGTTTTTT

v_gene: TRBV11-2
d_gene: -
abundance: -
j_gene: TRBJ1-3
CDR3aa: CASSTGFGNTIYF
CDR3nt: TGTGCCAGCAGTACAGGGTTCGGAAACACCATATATTTT

v_gene: TRBV7-9
d_gene: TRBD1
abundance: -
j_gene: TRBJ2-4
CDR3aa: CASSFDRVNIQYF
CDR3nt: TGTGCCAGCAGCTTTGACAGGGTGAACATTCAGTACTTC

v_gene: TRBV2
d_gene: -
abundance: -
j_gene: TRBJ2-4
CDR3aa: CASRLGNIQYF
CDR3nt: TGTGCCAGCAGACTAGGAAACATTCAGTACTTC

v_gene: TRBV11-3
d_gene: TRBD1
abundance: -
j_gene: TRBJ1-2
CDR3aa: CASSSFRGLEYGYTF
CDR3nt: TGTGCCAGCAGCTCTTTCAGGGGGCTGGAATATGGCTACACCTTC